This entry is about one TCR beta chain. Its specificity is not known. This sample was taken from a study of cytomegalovirus exposure and HLA in healthy donors. Donors consisted of healthy bone marrow donors. The PCR used 60 Vbeta and 13 Jbeta primers. TCRdb's copy holds only in-frame clones and misses some; the assay was immunoSEQ multiplex PCR. Of about 120,000 clones in the sample, 79% were seen once. The study, taken as a whole, reports: Later on, a genetic analysis was performed. It linked a missense variant in DCLRE1C with V- and J-gene trimming of TCR beta. According to an earlier analysis, most TCR beta V segments yielded productive rearrangements about 87% or about 30% of the time. With high specificity and sensitivity, the classifier reportedly diagnosed cytomegalovirus status.

The CDR3 is 14 residues long. V dropped 11 bases and J dropped 3; count of bases not matched to a gene: 8. Germline assignment: CDR1 SEHNR and CDR2 FQNEAQ (reference sequence). The sequenced sample was PBMCs. V and J are TRBV7-9 and TRBJ1-2; TRBD1 matches at 11 bases. This TCR was recovered from a woman between 18 and 29 years old in good health and CMV-seropositive. CDR3 loop: CAGDRGYVDYGYTF. The CDR3 region has the DNA TGTGCCGGGGACAGGGGGTACGTCGACTATGGCTACACCTTC.